This T cell receptor beta chain was observed in a study of cytomegalovirus exposure and HLA in healthy donors. Study findings and constraints: Several of the most significant clusters appeared linked to common viral pathogens, based on a later analysis. In a later analysis, a genetic analysis reported fewer productive-TCR N-insertions in an Asian-associated ancestry cluster than the cohort average. Later examination showed HLA-associated TCR beta chains had greater clonal expansion than equally common others.

Worth noting for this clone: Its antigen is unidentified.

Amplification used 60 Vbeta primers and 13 Jbeta primers. Sequencing used immunoSEQ multiplex PCR; TCRdb keeps in-frame clones, though not all of them. The sample holds under 200,000 clones, 60% to 85% seen once. The length of the CDR3 is 13 residues. Trimming shortened V by 4 bases and J by 0 bases, and 4 bases separated the two germline ends. CDR1 and CDR2 from the germline V gene are WNHNN and SYGVQD (reference sequence). The TCR sequence derives from a woman aged 40 to 49 in good health and CMV-seronegative. The sequenced sample was PBMCs. The chain couples TRBV10-1 to TRBJ1-5, with D unclear. The CDR3 region is CASSANSNQPQHF. DNA of the CDR3: TGCGCCAGCAGTGCTAATAGCAATCAGCCCCAGCATTTT.